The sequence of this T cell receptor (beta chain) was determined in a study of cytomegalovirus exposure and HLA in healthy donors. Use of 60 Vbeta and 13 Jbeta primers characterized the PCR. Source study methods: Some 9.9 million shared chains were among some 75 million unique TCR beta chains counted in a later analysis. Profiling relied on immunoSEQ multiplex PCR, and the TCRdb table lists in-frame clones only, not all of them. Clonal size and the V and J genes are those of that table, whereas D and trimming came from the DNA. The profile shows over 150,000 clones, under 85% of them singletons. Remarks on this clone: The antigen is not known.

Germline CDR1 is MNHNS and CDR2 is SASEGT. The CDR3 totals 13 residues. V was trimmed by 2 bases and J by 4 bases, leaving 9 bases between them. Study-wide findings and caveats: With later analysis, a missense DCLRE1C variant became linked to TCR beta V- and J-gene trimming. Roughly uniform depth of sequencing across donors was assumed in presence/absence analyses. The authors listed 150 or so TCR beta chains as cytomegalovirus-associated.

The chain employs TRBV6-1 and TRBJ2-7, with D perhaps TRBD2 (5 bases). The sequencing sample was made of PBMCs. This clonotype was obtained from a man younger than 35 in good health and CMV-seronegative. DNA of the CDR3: TGTGCCAGCAGTGAACGGGATCCTTACGAGCAGTACGTC. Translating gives CASSERDPYEQYV.